This T cell receptor (beta chain) was recovered during a study of Tregs in tolerant kidney transplant recipients. About the research overall: An approximately three-day belatacept mixed lymphocyte reaction, sometimes plus 5-day graft donor restimulation, preceded CD4+CD25+CD127- sorting. Recipient cells were told from donor cells by antibody staining. Overall study findings and caveats: Activated donor B cell expansion appeared to reveal the most relevant donor-specific TCRbeta repertoire.

For this clone: Its antigen remains unknown.

Generated by immunoSEQ multiplex PCR, the TCRdb table keeps only in-frame clones and is missing some. This sample carries 35,000 to 50,000 clones, 95% to 96% of them seen once, and the ten largest clones take approximately 0.41%. The germline gives CDR1 LNHDA, CDR2 SQIVND (reference sequence). The CDR3 has 15 residues. Trimming took 5 bases from V and 3 from J, leaving 14 bases between them. The V gene is TRBV19, the J gene TRBJ2-1; a weak D match, TRBD2 (6 bases). The source material was Tregs from blood cultured with allogeneic cells. This TCR derives from a human donor in good health. The CDR3 protein is CASSGLPGYYNEQFF. DNA of the CDR3: TGTGCCAGTAGTGGACTACCGGGGTACTACAATGAGCAGTTCTTC.